This entry concerns a single TCR beta chain. What it binds is not known. The data originate from a study of blood T cells in healthy people across ages. General observations from the study: For the donors, CMV status was unknown and possibly confounded expanded clonotype changes. It was the long-lived donors that had more naive CD4+ cells and higher diversity than aged donors.

With V trimmed by 4 bases and J by 13 bases, 10 bases remained unmatched. CDR3 length equals 14 residues. The V gene's germline CDR1 is SGHRS and CDR2 YFSETQ. Combining a sample-barcoded 5' primer with a J-beta primer mix, a second PCR ran for roughly 7 to 11 cycles. Unique molecular identifiers of 12 random nucleotides labeled each cDNA. One entry per CDR3 protein results from TCRdb running MiXCR on the 5' RACE reads. The sample yields 1.5 million to 1.8 million distinct CDR3 sequences, 35% to 45% seen once. The sequenced sample consisted of blood. The V gene is TRBV5-1, the J gene TRBJ2-4, with TRBD1 matching 11 bases. The receptor was derived from a woman between 18 and 29 years old in good health. The CDR3 reads CASSVGQGAKEQYF. In nucleotides, the CDR3 is TGCGCCAGCAGCGTAGGACAGGGGGCGAAAGAGCAGTACTTC.